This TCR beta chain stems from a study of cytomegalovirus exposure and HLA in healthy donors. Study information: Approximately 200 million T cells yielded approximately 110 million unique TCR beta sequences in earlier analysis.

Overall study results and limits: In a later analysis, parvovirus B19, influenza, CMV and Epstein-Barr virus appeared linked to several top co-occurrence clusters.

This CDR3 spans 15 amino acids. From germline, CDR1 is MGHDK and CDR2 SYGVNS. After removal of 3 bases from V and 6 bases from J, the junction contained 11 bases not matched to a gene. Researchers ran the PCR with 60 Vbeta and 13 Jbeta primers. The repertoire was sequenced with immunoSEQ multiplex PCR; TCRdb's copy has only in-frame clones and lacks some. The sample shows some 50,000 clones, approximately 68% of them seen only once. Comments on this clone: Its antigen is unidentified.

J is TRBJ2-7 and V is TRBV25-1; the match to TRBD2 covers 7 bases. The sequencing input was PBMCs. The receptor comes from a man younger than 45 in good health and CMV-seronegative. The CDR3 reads CASSDRDGRLAEQYF. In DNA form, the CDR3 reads TGTGCCAGCAGTGACCGGGACGGGAGGTTGGCCGAGCAGTACTTC.